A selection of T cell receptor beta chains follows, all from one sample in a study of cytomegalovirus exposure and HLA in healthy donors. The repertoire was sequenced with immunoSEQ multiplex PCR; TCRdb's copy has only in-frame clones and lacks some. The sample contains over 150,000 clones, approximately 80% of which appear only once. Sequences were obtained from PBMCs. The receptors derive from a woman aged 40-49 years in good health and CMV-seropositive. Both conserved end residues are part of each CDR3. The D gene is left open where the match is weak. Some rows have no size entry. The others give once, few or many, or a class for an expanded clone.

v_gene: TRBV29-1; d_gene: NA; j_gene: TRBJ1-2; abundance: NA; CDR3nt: TGCAGCGTCGTACCGACAGGCTATGGCTACACCTTC; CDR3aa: CSVVPTGYGYTF
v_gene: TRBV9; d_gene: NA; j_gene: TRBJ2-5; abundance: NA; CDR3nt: TGTGCCAGCAGCGTAGGTGGGCCCCAAGAGACCCAGTACTTC; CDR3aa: CASSVGGPQETQYF
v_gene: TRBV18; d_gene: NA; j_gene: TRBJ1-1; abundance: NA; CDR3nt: TGTGCCAGCTCACCATTGAGGAGCGGGGTAGACACTGAAGCTTTCTTT; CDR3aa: CASSPLRSGVDTEAFF
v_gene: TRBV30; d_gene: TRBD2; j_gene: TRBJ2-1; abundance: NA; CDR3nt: TGTGCCTGGAGCCTCGGGGGGAGGGCCTACAATGAGCAGTTCTTC; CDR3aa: CAWSLGGRAYNEQFF
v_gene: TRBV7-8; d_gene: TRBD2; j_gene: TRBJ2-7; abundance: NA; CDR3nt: TGTGCCAGCAGCTCCTCCCTTAGCGGGGGGGGTGTTGAGCAGTACTTC; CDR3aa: CASSSSLSGGGVEQYF
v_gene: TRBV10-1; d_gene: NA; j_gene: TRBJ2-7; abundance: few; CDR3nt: TGCGCCAGCAGAAGAGTAGGAGCGGACGAGCAGTACTTC; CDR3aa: CASRRVGADEQYF
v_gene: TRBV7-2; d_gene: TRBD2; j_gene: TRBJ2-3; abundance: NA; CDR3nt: TGTGCCAGCAGCTTAAGCGGGGGGGCGGGAGATACGCAGTATTTT; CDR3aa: CASSLSGGAGDTQYF
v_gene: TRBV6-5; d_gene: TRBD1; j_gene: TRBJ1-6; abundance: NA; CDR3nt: TGTGCCAGCAGCGGACAGGGAAATTCACCCCTCCACTTT; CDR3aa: CASSGQGNSPLHF
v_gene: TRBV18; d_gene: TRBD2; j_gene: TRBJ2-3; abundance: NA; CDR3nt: TGTGCCAGCTCACCGATGACTAGCGGGAGTCAAGATACGCAGTATTTT; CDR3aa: CASSPMTSGSQDTQYF
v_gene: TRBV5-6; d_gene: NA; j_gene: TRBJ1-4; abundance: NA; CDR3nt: TGTGCCAGCAGCTCCGGGCCGGCTGCGGGGATTAATGAAAAACTGTTTTTT; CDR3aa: CASSSGPAAGINEKLFF
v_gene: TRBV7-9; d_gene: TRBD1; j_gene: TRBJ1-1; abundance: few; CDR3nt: TGTGCCAGCAGCCGTTGGACAGGGGTGCGGGACACTGAAGCTTTCTTT; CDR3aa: CASSRWTGVRDTEAFF
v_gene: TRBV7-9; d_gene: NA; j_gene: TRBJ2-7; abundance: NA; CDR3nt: TGTTCCAGCAGCTTAGAGGGGCCAGCTGATGAGCAGTACTTC; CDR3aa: CSSSLEGPADEQYF
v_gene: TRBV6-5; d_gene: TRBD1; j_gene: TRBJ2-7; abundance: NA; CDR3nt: TGTGCCAGCAGCCGGACAGGGGAGGGGGAGCAGTACTTC; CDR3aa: CASSRTGEGEQYF
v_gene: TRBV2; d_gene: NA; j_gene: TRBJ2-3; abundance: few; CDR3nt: TGTGCCACTGGGGGGGGGCCCCGGGATACGCAGTATTTT; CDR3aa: CATGGGPRDTQYF
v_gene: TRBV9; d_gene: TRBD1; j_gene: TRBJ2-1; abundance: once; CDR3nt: TGTGCCAGCAGCGAGGGAAGGGGGACAGGGAGGTACAATGAGCAGTTCTTC; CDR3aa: CASSEGRGTGRYNEQFF
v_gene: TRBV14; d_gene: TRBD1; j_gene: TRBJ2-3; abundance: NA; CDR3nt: TGTGCCAGCAGCGCCTCAGGGGGCTGGAGCACAGATACGCAGTATTTT; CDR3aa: CASSASGGWSTDTQYF
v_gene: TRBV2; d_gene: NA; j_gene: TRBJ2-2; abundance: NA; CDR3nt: TGTGCCAGCCGTGGACAAGTTTACACCGGGGAGCTGTTTTTT; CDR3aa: CASRGQVYTGELFF
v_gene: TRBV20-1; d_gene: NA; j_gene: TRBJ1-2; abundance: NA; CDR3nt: TGCAGTGCCACAGACAGGGGCTACACCTTC; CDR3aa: CSATDRGYTF
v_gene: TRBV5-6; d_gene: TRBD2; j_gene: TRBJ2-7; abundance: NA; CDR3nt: TGTGCCAGCAGCTTGGTTTCTAGCGGGAACGAGCAGTACTTC; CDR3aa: CASSLVSSGNEQYF
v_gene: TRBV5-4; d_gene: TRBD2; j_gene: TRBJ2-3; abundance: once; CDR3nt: TGTGCCAGCAGCCGAGGGACTAGCGAGAGCACAGATACGCAGTATTTT; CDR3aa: CASSRGTSESTDTQYF
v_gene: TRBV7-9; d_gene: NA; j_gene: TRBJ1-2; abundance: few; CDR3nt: TGTGCCAGCAGCCAGGATGATGGCTACACCTTC; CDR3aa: CASSQDDGYTF
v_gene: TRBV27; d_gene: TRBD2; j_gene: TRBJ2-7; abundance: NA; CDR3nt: TGTGCCAGCAGTCTTCAGGGGACTAGCGGCACTCTCTCCTACGAGCAGTACTTC; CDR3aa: CASSLQGTSGTLSYEQYF
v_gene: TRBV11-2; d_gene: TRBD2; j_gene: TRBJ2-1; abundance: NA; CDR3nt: TGTGCCAGCAGCCTATCTACTAGCGGGGTGCACAATGAGCAGTTCTTC; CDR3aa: CASSLSTSGVHNEQFF
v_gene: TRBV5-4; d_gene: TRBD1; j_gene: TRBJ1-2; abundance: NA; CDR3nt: TGTGCCAGCAGCTTGTTTCAGGGGGGTTATGGCTACACCTTC; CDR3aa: CASSLFQGGYGYTF
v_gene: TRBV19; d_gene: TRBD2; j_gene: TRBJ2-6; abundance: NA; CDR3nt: TGTGCCAGTAGTAGACTTAGCGGGGGGCCTACCCGGGGGGCCAACGTCCTGACTTTC; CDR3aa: CASSRLSGGPTRGANVLTF
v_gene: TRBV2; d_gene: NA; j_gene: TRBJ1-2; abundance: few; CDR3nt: TGTGCCAGCAGTACCGACAAGAACTATGGCTACACCTTC; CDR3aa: CASSTDKNYGYTF
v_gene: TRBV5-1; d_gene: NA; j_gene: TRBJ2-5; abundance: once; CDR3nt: TGCGCCAGCAGCCTAAACAGGGCCCAAGAGACCCAGTACTTC; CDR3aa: CASSLNRAQETQYF
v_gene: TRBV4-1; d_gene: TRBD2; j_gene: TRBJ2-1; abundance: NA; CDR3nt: TGCGCCAGCAGCCAAGATCATGAACTAGCGGGAGGTGGTGAGCAGTTCTTC; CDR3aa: CASSQDHELAGGGEQFF
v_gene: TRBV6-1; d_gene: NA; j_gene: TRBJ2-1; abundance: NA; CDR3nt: TGTGCCAGCAGTGGAGGGGGGGCGAGTTGGAATGAGCAGTTCTTC; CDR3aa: CASSGGGASWNEQFF
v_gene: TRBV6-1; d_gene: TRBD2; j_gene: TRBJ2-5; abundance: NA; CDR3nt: TGTGCCAGCAGTGCGTTAGCGGGGGGAAGGGAGACCCAGTACTTC; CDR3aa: CASSALAGGRETQYF
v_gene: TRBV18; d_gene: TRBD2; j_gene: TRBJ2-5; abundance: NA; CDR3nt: TGTGCCAGCTCACGAGCGGGGGTGGAGACCCAGTACTTC; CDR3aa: CASSRAGVETQYF
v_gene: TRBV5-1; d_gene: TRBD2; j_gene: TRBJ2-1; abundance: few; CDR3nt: TGCGCCAGCAGCCCTGGGACTAGCGGGATGGGTTACAATGAGCAGTTCTTC; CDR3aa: CASSPGTSGMGYNEQFF
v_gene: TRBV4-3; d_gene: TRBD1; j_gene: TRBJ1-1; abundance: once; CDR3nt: TGCGCCAGCAGCCAAGAACGGGACAGCGATTTCACTGAAGCTTTCTTT; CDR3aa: CASSQERDSDFTEAFF
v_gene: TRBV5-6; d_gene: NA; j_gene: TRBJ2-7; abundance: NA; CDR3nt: TGTGCCAGCAGCTTGAGGGGGGGCTCCATCTACGAGCAGTACTTC; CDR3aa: CASSLRGGSIYEQYF
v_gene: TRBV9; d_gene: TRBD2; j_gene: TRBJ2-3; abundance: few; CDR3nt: TGTGCCAGCAGCGTCCCGAGCGGGGGGCCCACAGATACGCAGTATTTT; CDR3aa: CASSVPSGGPTDTQYF
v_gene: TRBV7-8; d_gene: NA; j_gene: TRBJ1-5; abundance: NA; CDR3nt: TGTGCCAGCAGCTTAGATCGCCAGGGATATAGCAATCAGCCCCAGCATTTT; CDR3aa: CASSLDRQGYSNQPQHF
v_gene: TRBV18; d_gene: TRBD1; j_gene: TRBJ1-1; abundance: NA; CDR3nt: TGTGCCAGCTCACCGTTACTCGGACAGGGTGAAACTGAAGCTTTCTTT; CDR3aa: CASSPLLGQGETEAFF
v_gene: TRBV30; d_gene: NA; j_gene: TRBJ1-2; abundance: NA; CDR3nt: TGTGCCTTATTACAGGCGACGAACTATGGCTACACCTTC; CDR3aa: CALLQATNYGYTF
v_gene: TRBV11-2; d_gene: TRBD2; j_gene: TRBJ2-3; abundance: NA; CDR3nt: TGTGCCAGCAGCTTAAGACTAGCGGGGGGGCTTGGCACAGATACGCAGTATTTT; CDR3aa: CASSLRLAGGLGTDTQYF
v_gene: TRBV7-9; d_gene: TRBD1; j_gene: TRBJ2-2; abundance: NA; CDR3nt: TGTGCCAGCAGCTTAGGTACCGGGACAGTGAACGGGGAGCTGTTTTTT; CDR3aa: CASSLGTGTVNGELFF
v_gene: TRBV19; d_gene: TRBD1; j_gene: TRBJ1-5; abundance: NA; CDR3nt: TGTGCCAGTAGTATAGATCGACAGGGGGAGAATCAGCCCCAGCATTTT; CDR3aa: CASSIDRQGENQPQHF
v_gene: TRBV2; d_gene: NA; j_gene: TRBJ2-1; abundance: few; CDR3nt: TGTGCCAGCAGTTTGGCGGGACAGCTTCGCAATGAGCAGTTCTTC; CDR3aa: CASSLAGQLRNEQFF
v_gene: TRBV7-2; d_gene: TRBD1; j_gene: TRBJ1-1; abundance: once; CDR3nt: TGTGCCAGCAGCCGGGACAGGGAGACTGAAGCTTTCTTT; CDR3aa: CASSRDRETEAFF
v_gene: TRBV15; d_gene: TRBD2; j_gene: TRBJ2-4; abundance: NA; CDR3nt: TGTGCCACCAGCGGACCAGCGGGGAAAACGCACTTC; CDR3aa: CATSGPAGKTHF
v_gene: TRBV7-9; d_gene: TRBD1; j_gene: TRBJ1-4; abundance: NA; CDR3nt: TGTTCCAGCAGCTTAGGTGGACAGGGGAATGAAAAACTGTTTTTT; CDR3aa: CSSSLGGQGNEKLFF
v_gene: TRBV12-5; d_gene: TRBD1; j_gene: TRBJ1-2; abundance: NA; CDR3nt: TGTGCTAGTGGTTTGAAACCGGGACAGGGTATTATCCTCGATGGCTACACCTTC; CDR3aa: CASGLKPGQGIILDGYTF
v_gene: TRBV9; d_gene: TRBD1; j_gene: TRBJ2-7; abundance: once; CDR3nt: TGTGCCAGCAGCGGACAGGGTGTGGAGCAGTACTTC; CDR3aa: CASSGQGVEQYF
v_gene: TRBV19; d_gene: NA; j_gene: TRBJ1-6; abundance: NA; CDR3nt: TGTGCCAGTAGTCCCTCGGCAGCAGGGGTGGAACCCTATAATTCACCCCTCCACTTT; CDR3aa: CASSPSAAGVEPYNSPLHF
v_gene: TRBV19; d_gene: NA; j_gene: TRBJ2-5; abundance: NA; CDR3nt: TGTGCCAGTAGTACCTCCGGGATAGAGACCCAGTACTTC; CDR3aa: CASSTSGIETQYF